What follows describes a single T cell receptor (beta chain). Its target antigen remains unknown. No quality values exist for individual bases; no much larger clone is one base distant. The source of the sample is a study of beta chain features in type 1 diabetes (dated by TCRdb to about 2018). About the investigation overall: Mean age, gender distribution, total cell number and subset yield did not differ between patients and healthy donors. Across all samples, 107,917,701 sorted cells were examined, and cell number per subset correlated strongly with RNA yield. The study compared the TCRB repertoires of sorted circulating CD4+ T cell subsets in recently diagnosed type 1 diabetes patients with those in matched healthy donors. Regulatory and stem cell-like memory subsets were obtained from only 8 patients and about 8 healthy donors, while naive and central memory subsets were obtained from all 28 donors.

Each donor gave one peripheral blood draw, averaging approximately 120 mL, which was collected into heparinised tubes. A BD FACSAria II and a panel including CD45RO, CCR7, CD25, CD127, CD95 and CD27 were used to sort naive, central memory, regulatory and stem cell-like memory CD4+ T cells. Purity was above 95% for every sorted population. PBMCs were isolated immediately by Lymphoprep density gradient centrifugation and stained directly without culture. So that batch effects would be minimized, each experiment stained and sorted samples in pairs, pairing one healthy donor with one patient. What the study reported, not specific to this receptor: The naive, central memory and regulatory TCRB repertoires appeared to resemble one another more closely among patients than among healthy donors. Shorter templates might be favored by PCR, yet because patient and control samples were amplified and corrected together, any such skew would affect both groups equally. Patients with type 1 diabetes made fewer insertions and deleted more nucleotides at VDJ recombination sites, implying thymic rearrangement abnormalities. Because cDNA was sequenced instead of genomic DNA, activated cells with high expression could be over-represented, although the groups did not differ in activation or CD3 levels. Because small numbers of individuals were included in the HLA sub-analyses, any influence of HLA type on TCRB rearrangement was left unresolved. Type 1 diabetes patients showed a moderate but significant shortening of TCRB CDR3 length in all four CD4+ subsets.

The High Capacity cDNA Reverse Transcription Kit was used to reverse transcribe all of the isolated RNA, meaning that expressed TCRB transcripts were what got sequenced. Deep immunoSEQ sequencing was applied to naive, central memory and regulatory T cell samples, giving an average of about 3.7 million total reads per sample. After sorted cells were lysed in RLT buffer, RNA was extracted with DNase-treated RNeasy Micro or Mini kits, with the choice depending on cell number. To prevent cross-contamination, every cell subset was processed on its own, while patient and healthy donor samples were processed together. The immunoSEQ multiplex PCR was used to amplify TCRB sequences from cDNA, yielding 87-bp fragments that span the CDR3 region. Sequencing of the amplicons was done on the Illumina HiSeq platform. The paper's processing steps were these. PCR bias was corrected computationally using synthetic template baselines, and reads within Hamming distance 2 were collapsed, with unmergeable singletons discarded. Reads were aligned against IMGT to assign V, D and J genes, CDR3 length and insertions or deletions at six rearrangement sites. Clonotype counts were normalized to sorted cell number within each subset before computing true diversity and Gini coefficients with the tcR R package. The overlap coefficient, calculated on TCRB nucleotide sequences, was used to measure repertoire sharing. The table comes from immuneACCESS by way of TCRdb, which keeps in-frame sequences with V and J called. Part of the clones is missing from these tables; in studies checked, under half for an unresolved V gene and the rest for unknown reasons. The DNA was the basis for D and trimming; V, J and clone size are from that table. Recorded for this sample are roughly 140,000 clones; about 51% of them occurred a single time. The ten largest clones take up around 0.42% of the sample.

The junction carries 16 bases between V and J, which are trimmed by 3 bases and 9 bases respectively. The germline V gene yields SGDLS for CDR1 and YYNGEE for CDR2. The CDR3 measures 13 amino acids from cysteine to phenylalanine. Solely the CDR3 DNA is kept, with 39 bases framed from the first base. Source material: Tregs from blood. The intended sense of this specimen's cell subset or site label: regulatory CD4+ T cells. This sequence uses TRBV9 and TRBJ2-7; the D gene is perhaps TRBD1, on 5 matching bases. The receptor was derived from a man between 18 and 35 years old in good health. The DNA sequence is given as TGTGCCAGCAGCGGTCTCCCTGGGCAGGGGCAGTACTTC. Its amino acids are CASSGLPGQGQYF.